This T cell receptor beta chain derives from a study of preoperative IRX-2 immunotherapy in early breast cancer. Sequencing used immunoSEQ multiplex PCR; TCRdb keeps in-frame clones, though not all of them. The top ten clones hold around 6% of a sample with around 34,000 clones, 90% to 95% of them seen once. The germline V gene encodes CDR1 SGHDT and CDR2 YYEEEE. V shed 1 base, J shed 3 bases, and the junction held 12 bases outside the gene matches. The CDR3 runs 19 residues. This sample's treatment: preoperative locoregional IRX-2 cytokine immunotherapy. Patients received preoperative, locoregional IRX-2 cytokine immunotherapy in a phase Ib study.

Sampling was carried out from a patient treated with IRX-2 immunotherapy. The TCR sequence derives from a human donor with breast cancer. The chain uses TRBV5-6 and TRBJ2-7, with 14 bases aligning to TRBD2. The CDR3 nucleotides read TGTGCCAGCAGCTTGAGGACTAGCGGGGGGACCCCTACGTTCTACGAGCAGTACTTC. Amino acid sequence: CASSLRTSGGTPTFYEQYF.